In its sample, the clone carrying this TCR beta chain was seen a few times. The antigen remains unidentified. From germline, CDR1 is LGHDT and CDR2 YNNKEL (reference sequence). This CDR3 has 12 amino acids. Trimming removed 2 bases from V and 12 bases from J, with 11 bases in between. TCRdb itself ran the reads through MiXCR, one entry per CDR3 protein. The data contain around 450,000 distinct CDR3 sequences, approximately 10% of them singletons. The data are from a study of T cell repertoires in cytomegalovirus infection. Across the whole study: CMV infection and matching HLA type were both indicated by public TCR beta signatures. General study findings and limits: HLA-C-restricted CMV clonotypes gave the most frequent clonotype in two of eight donors.

Sample: PBMCs. This chain links TRBV3-1 with TRBJ2-1, with a possible D match to TRBD2 (6 bases). This clonotype was obtained from a human donor in good health (CMV status not recorded). Some clones in this sample may be carry-over from other donors' samples. The CDR3 DNA reads as TGTGCCAGCAGCCAAACTCAGCGGGCGCAGTTCTTC. Its translation: CASSQTQRAQFF.